This T cell receptor (beta chain) was observed in a study of graft-versus-host responses after intestinal transplantation. For the study at large: After anti-thymocyte globulin induction, recipients took tacrolimus and steroids for approximately three years.

Profiled with immunoSEQ multiplex PCR; TCRdb holds only in-frame clones, not every one. The sample lists over 20,000 clones, 89% occurring once. CDR1 MGHRA and CDR2 YSYEKL come from the germline V gene. Between the trimmed V and J ends, which lost 4 bases and 0 bases, there was a span of 11 bases. This CDR3 contains 15 residues. The sequence was obtained from a human patient who received an intestinal transplant, so some T cells may come from the graft donor. The chain combines TRBV4-1 with TRBJ2-3; D unresolved. The sample consisted of PBMCs, taken 65 to 70 days after intestinal transplantation. CDR3 DNA sequence: TGCGCCAGCAGCCTCAGGTCGACTAGCACAGATACGCAGTATTTT. Translation gives CASSLRSTSTDTQYF.